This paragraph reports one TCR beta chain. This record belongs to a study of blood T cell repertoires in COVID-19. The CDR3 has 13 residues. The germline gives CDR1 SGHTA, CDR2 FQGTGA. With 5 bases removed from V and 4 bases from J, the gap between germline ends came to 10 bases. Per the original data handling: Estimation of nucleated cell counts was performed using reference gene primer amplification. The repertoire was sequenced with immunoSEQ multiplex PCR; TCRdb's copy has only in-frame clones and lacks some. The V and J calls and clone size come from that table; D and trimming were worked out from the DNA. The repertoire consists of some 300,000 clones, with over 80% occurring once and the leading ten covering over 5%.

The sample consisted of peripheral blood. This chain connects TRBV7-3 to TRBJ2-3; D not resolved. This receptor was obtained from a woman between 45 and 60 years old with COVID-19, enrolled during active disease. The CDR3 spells CASSALGADTQYF. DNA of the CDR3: TGTGCCAGCAGCGCCTTGGGCGCAGATACGCAGTATTTT.